The present T cell receptor (beta chain) was sequenced within a study of tumor and adjacent non-tumor tissue in lung cancer. Looking at the study overall: Samples averaged approximately 4.2 million productive TCRbeta reads each.

A note on this clonotype: Its antigen is unidentified. A read error may account for a junction end that differs from germline.

A modified ARM-PCR protocol with three rounds of nested PCR amplified TCRbeta. TCRdb ran MiXCR on the multiplex PCR reads and lists one entry per CDR3 protein. The sample gives more than 85,000 distinct CDR3 sequences, over 55% of which show up once; roughly a fifth is in the top ten. Study-level findings and limits: Significantly higher TCR diversity was found in tumor than normal lung. Patients with more diverse tumor TCRs had worse survival.

Germline CDR1 and CDR2: LGHNA and YNFKEQ. The CDR3 is 14 residues long. The template was RNA from unsorted bulk tissue. This non-tumor lung sample came from over 3 cm beyond the tumor edge. Chemotherapy-naive patients with new lung cancer underwent thoracic surgery in China, August–late 2014. This sequence was found in a man under 40 with non-small cell lung cancer. The chain couples TRBV4-2 to TRBJ2-3; 7 nucleotides agree with TRBD2. The sequencing input was distant non-tumor lung tissue. The CDR3 DNA reads TGTGCCAGGAGCCAGGGCGGGGGTGCAGATATGCAGTATTTT. Its translation is CARSQGGGADMQYF.